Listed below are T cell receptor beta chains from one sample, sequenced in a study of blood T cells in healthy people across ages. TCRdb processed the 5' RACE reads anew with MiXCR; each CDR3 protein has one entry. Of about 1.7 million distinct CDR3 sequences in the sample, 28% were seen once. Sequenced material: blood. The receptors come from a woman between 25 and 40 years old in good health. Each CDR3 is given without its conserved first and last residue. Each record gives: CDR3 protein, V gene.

ATSEPGQGANEQF	TRBV24-1
ASSPLSGTRREQY	TRBV19
ASGPSTDTQY	TRBV7-3
AGNLGGRLAKNIQY	TRBV5-6
ASSRGLAPDEQY	TRBV7-2
ASSYQAGGGYEQY	TRBV3-1
ASSPFGTGRYEQY	TRBV12-3/TRBV12-4
ASKSLLSGSYDEQF	TRBV27
ASSQDIKMNTEAF	TRBV3-1
ASSEVDSNQPQH	TRBV2
ASSHFGQGLYEQY	TRBV4-1
ASSQDWTSRWDGYT	TRBV14
ASGGRPENTGELF	TRBV12-5
AISGRGNKETQY	TRBV10-3
ASSLLAGGDVVTQY	TRBV7-2
ASSYKKRVGTDEQY	TRBV6-2/TRBV6-3
SASEGDQPQH	TRBV20-1
ASSLAPRGGRVLQF	TRBV5-5